Sequencing of this T cell receptor beta chain was carried out in a study of blood T cells in healthy people across ages. The second PCR ran about 7 to 12 cycles with a sample-barcoded 5' primer and J-beta primers. TCRdb passed the 5' RACE reads through MiXCR, listing each CDR3 protein once. The sample lists fewer than 800,000 distinct CDR3 sequences; more than 40% were seen once. This clonotype was detected only a few times. The specimen sequenced was blood. The clonotype comes from a woman aged 60-75 years in good health.

The CDR3 here is CASIRTGKYEQFF. The CDR3, as DNA: TGTGCCAGCATACGGACAGGGAAGTATGAGCAGTTCTTC. The V call is TRBV6-1, the J call TRBJ2-1, with TRBD1 identical over 8 bases. Trimming took 7 bases from V and 8 from J; bases not matched to a gene: 7. CDR3 size: 13 residues. Germline CDR1 reads MNHNS; CDR2 reads SASEGT.